The next 27 T cell receptor beta chains were all read from a single sample in a study of regulatory T cells in long-lasting Graves disease. Specified time point: newly diagnosed GD, antithyroid drugs for less than 3 months. There was RNA extracted from PBMCs, and the TCR library was made from it. Building the TCR beta libraries relied on iRepertoire HTBI primers, and CDR3 regions underwent Arm-PCR. TCRdb re-called the multiplex PCR reads through MiXCR, storing one row per CDR3 protein. Found here are hundreds of thousands of distinct CDR3 sequences, roughly 16% of them singletons; the top ten hold 15% to 20%. A further study also used this sample, focusing on T cells in Graves' hyperthyroidism and ophthalmopathy.

This sample comprised peripheral blood mononuclear cells (PBMCs), obtained at new diagnosis, from a patient treated with antithyroid drugs. The receptors derive from a woman aged 25 to 39 with Graves disease.

This clonotype was seen a few times. A junction boundary mismatches the germline segment, possibly from a read error. The chain has TRBV28 and TRBJ1-1; D might be TRBD1 (5 bases). The CDR3 loop spans 13 amino acids. Germline-derived CDR1 and CDR2 are MDHEN and SYDVKM. The CDR3 nucleotides read TGTGCCAACAGTTGGGGGGGGGAAACTGAAGCTTTCTTT. Amino acids: CANSWGGETEAFF.

This chain joins TRBV19 and TRBJ1-2; no definite D call. CDR1 and CDR2 from the germline V gene are LNHDA and SQIVND (reference sequence). The CDR3 loop spans 15 amino acids. V lost 5 bases and J lost 0, with 13 bases in between. The CDR3 DNA reads TGTGCCAGTAGTCTCCGGACGGCAGCTAACTATGGCTACACCTTC. This codes for CASSLRTAANYGYTF.

This clonotype came up a few times. The V and J genes are TRBV30 and TRBJ2-7, with 7 bases fitting TRBD1. The CDR3 has 14 amino acids. With 3 bases clipped from V and 4 bases from J, the junction kept 9 bases outside the gene matches. Per the germline V gene, CDR1 is GTSNPN and CDR2 is SVGIG (reference sequence). Here the CDR3 reads CAWSRRGTDYEQYF. For the CDR3, the DNA is TGTGCCTGGAGCCGCAGGGGGACAGATTACGAGCAGTACTTC.

This clonotype came up many times. The V and J genes are TRBV20-1 and TRBJ1-1; D is perhaps TRBD1 (6 bases). The CDR3 runs 14 residues. Germline loops: CDR1 DFQATT, CDR2 SNEGSKA (reference sequence). Trimming stripped 5 bases from V and 1 base from J, with 14 bases between. The CDR3 here is CSASVRGPNTEAFF. The CDR3 DNA reads TGCAGTGCTTCCGTCAGGGGCCCGAACACTGAAGCTTTCTTT.

In this sample, this clonotype turned up a few times. The rearrangement uses TRBV19 and TRBJ2-3, with 10 bases aligning to TRBD2. The trim removed 3 bases at V and 2 bases at J, leaving 17 bases unmatched. The CDR3 has 20 amino acids. CDR1 LNHDA and CDR2 SQIVND come from the germline V gene (reference sequence). This chain's CDR3 is CASSIGARSGREYFTDTQYF. CDR3 sequence (DNA): TGTGCCAGTAGTATCGGGGCGCGGAGCGGGAGGGAATACTTCACAGATACGCAGTATTTT.

In this sample, this clonotype turned up a few times. The chain is built from TRBV5-4 and TRBJ2-7, with 13 positions matching TRBD2. The CDR3 runs to 17 residues. J was trimmed by 7 bases and V by 1 base; bases with no gene match: 11. Germline V gene lookup returns CDR1 SGHNT and CDR2 YYREEE (reference sequence). CDR3: CASSLTGGLAGVGEQYF. In nucleotides, the CDR3 is TGTGCCAGCAGCTTGACTGGAGGACTAGCGGGAGTGGGGGAGCAGTACTTC.

The genes are TRBV6-1 and TRBJ1-2; D is perhaps TRBD1 (5 bases). The CDR3 sequence is 13 residues long. V gave up 6 bases and J gave up 3 bases, with 11 bases separating them. The germline V gene encodes CDR1 MNHNS and CDR2 SASEGT. This chain's CDR3 is CASRTRAHYGYTF. The CDR3 nucleotides read TGTGCCAGCAGAACCAGGGCGCACTATGGCTACACCTTC.

This clonotype has ten or more counts. V and J are TRBV7-3 and TRBJ1-1; 8 positions agree with TRBD1. Germline trimming cut 5 bases from V and 1 base from J; bases unmatched to any gene: 9. This CDR3 has 16 residues. Per the germline V gene, CDR1 is SGHTA and CDR2 is FQGTGA. CDR3 region: CASSPKAGTGNTEAFF. The DNA for the CDR3 is TGTGCCAGCAGCCCGAAAGCCGGGACAGGGAACACTGAAGCTTTCTTT. The full variable domain, with the rest looked up from reference TRBV7-3 and TRBJ1-1, is GAGVSQTPSNKVTEKGKYVELRCDPISGHTALYWYRQSLGQGPEFLIYFQGTGAADDSGLPNDRFFAVRPEGSVSTLKIQRTERGDSAVYLCASSPKAGTGNTEAFFGQGTRLTVV.

This clonotype has just a few counts. The rearrangement joins TRBV2 to TRBJ2-3; 13 bases map to TRBD2. V was pared by 9 bases and J by 6 bases, with 21 bases of the junction left unmatched. Per the germline V gene, CDR1 is SNHLY and CDR2 is FYNNEI. The CDR3 loop spans 19 amino acids. The CDR3, as DNA: TGTGCCAGGTCAGGAATAGGACTAGCGGGAGACCCCCAATCGGATACGCAGTATTTT. Translation: CARSGIGLAGDPQSDTQYF.

This clonotype appeared a few times. A much larger clone sits a single nucleotide away, making a read error possible. The V gene is TRBV28, the J gene TRBJ1-2; 7 nucleotides align to TRBD1. Germline V CDR1 and CDR2: MDHEN, SYDVKM. After removal of 8 bases from V and 9 bases from J, the junction contained 9 bases not matched to a gene. This CDR3 is built from 12 residues. The CDR3 DNA sequence: TGTGCCAGCCAAACAGGGGATTATAGCTACACCTTC. This translates into CASQTGDYSYTF.

The chain is built from TRBV27 and TRBJ2-3, with D unresolved. The CDR3 covers 14 residues. Trimming removed 5 bases at V and 2 bases at J, with 11 bases between. Per germline, CDR1 MNHEY and CDR2 SMNVEV (reference sequence). CDR3 amino acids: CASSGTPNTDTQYF. In DNA form, the CDR3 reads TGTGCCAGCAGTGGAACCCCGAACACAGATACGCAGTATTTT.

This clonotype was seen ten or more times. V gene TRBV12-5 combines with J gene TRBJ2-5; TRBD2 matches at 8 bases. CDR1 is LGHNT, CDR2 FRNRAP, per germline. This CDR3 has 17 residues. The CDR3: CAPRVRAGVGGLETQYF. The CDR3 coding sequence is TGTGCCCCTAGGGTGCGAGCGGGAGTAGGGGGGTTGGAGACCCAGTACTTC.

This clonotype was seen repeatedly, ten times or more. The rearrangement uses TRBV2 and TRBJ1-5; tentative D call: TRBD1 (6 bases). The CDR3 spans 15 residues. Per the germline V gene, CDR1 is SNHLY and CDR2 is FYNNEI. Between the trimmed V and J ends, which lost 4 bases and 6 bases, there was a span of 16 bases. The CDR3 loop is CASSAGTLPSQPQHF. CDR3 nucleotide sequence: TGTGCCAGCAGTGCGGGGACATTGCCTAGTCAGCCCCAGCATTTT.

This clonotype was seen many times. The chain carries TRBV20-1 and TRBJ1-5, with D possibly matching TRBD1 (6 bases). This CDR3 is 16 amino acids long. Trimming pared 1 base from V and 4 bases from J, leaving 17 bases between. Germline V CDR1 and CDR2: DFQATT, SNEGSKA (reference sequence). The DNA for the CDR3 is TGCAGTGCTAGAGTTCTTCTAGGGACACAAAATCAGCCCCAGCATTTT. Its translation is CSARVLLGTQNQPQHF.

The V call is TRBV6-2 or TRBV6-3, the J call TRBJ2-1; a weak D match, TRBD2 (5 bases). Germline V lookup: CDR1 MNHEY, CDR2 SVGEGT. Trimming removed 10 bases at V and 4 bases at J, with 14 bases between. The CDR3 loop spans 13 amino acids. The DNA of the CDR3 is TGTGCCACGAACGGAGGCTTTTACAATGAGCAGTTCTTC. Amino acids: CATNGGFYNEQFF.

The chain combines TRBV19 with TRBJ2-7; 7 nucleotides line up with TRBD2. The CDR3 is 16 amino acids. The germline V gene has CDR1 LNHDA and CDR2 SQIVND (reference sequence). Trimming cost V 3 bases and J 2 bases; bases outside gene matches: 10. CDR3 nucleotides: TGTGCCAGTAGTATGGTGGCGGGAGTGATTACCTACGAGCAGTACTTC. The encoded protein is CASSMVAGVITYEQYF.

In its sample, this clonotype was seen many times. The chain joins TRBV13 to TRBJ2-7; perhaps TRBD2 as D (6 bases). Germline V gene lookup returns CDR1 PRHDT and CDR2 FYEKMQ (reference sequence). This CDR3 has 13 amino acids. Between the trimmed V and J ends, which lost 4 bases and 6 bases, there was a span of 13 bases. CDR3 in DNA: TGTGCCAGCAGCTCTATACGGGGAGGCGAGCAGTACTTC. It codes for CASSSIRGGEQYF.

The chain joins TRBV19 to TRBJ1-3; D is ambiguous. This CDR3 contains 15 residues. V shed 7 bases and J shed 4 bases, with 17 bases lying between them. Germline CDR1 LNHDA, CDR2 SQIVND (reference sequence). In DNA form, the CDR3 reads TGTGCCAGTAAAGTGTGGAAACAAGGCGGAAACACCATATATTTT. It yields the protein CASKVWKQGGNTIYF. Looking up the rest from reference TRBV19 and TRBJ1-3 gives the full variable domain: DGGITQSPKYLFRKEGQNVTLSCEQNLNHDAMYWYRQDPGQGLRLIYYSQIVNDFQKGDIAEGYSVSREKKESFPLTVTSAQKNPTAFYLCASKVWKQGGNTIYFGEGSWLTVV.

The V and J genes are TRBV19 and TRBJ2-1, with 12 bases that match TRBD2. With V trimmed by 4 bases and J by 9 bases, 4 bases remained unmatched. The CDR3 loop spans 14 amino acids. Germline V gene lookup returns CDR1 LNHDA and CDR2 SQIVND (reference sequence). The CDR3 nucleotides read TGTGCCAGTAGTACTCTAGCGGGGGGGGGTGAGCAGTTCTTC. Translating gives CASSTLAGGGEQFF.

For the CDR3, the DNA is TGCGCCAGCAGCCCCCGGGGAGGGGACTACAGCTCCTACGAGCAGTACTTC. This sequence encodes CASSPRGGDYSSYEQYF. The chain links TRBV5-1 to TRBJ2-7, with 7 bases matching TRBD2. J lost 0 bases, V lost 4 bases, and 13 bases had no gene match. The length of the CDR3 is 17 residues. Germline V gene lookup returns CDR1 SGHRS and CDR2 YFSETQ.

In this sample, this clonotype turned up many times. The gene calls are TRBV20-1 and TRBJ2-1; 9 positions agree with TRBD1. This CDR3 region has 15 residues. The junction had 12 bases not matched to a gene; V was cut back by 3 bases and J by 9 bases. Germline CDR1 and CDR2: DFQATT and SNEGSKA (reference sequence). The CDR3 spells CSARPGTGIRTEQFF. The CDR3 DNA reads as TGCAGTGCTAGGCCCGGGACAGGGATCCGTACTGAGCAGTTCTTC.

V and J are TRBV3-1 and TRBJ1-2; D is perhaps TRBD1 (6 bases). With 7 bases removed from V and 4 bases from J, the gap between germline ends came to 16 bases. Per the germline V gene, CDR1 is LGHDT and CDR2 is YNNKEL (reference sequence). The CDR3 has 14 residues. CDR3 in amino acids: CASNTGRGIYGYTF. The CDR3, as DNA: TGTGCCAGCAACACAGGGAGGGGAATCTATGGCTACACCTTC.

This clonotype showed up many times. V gene TRBV2 combines with J gene TRBJ2-7; 7 bases are a match to TRBD1. The CDR3 contains 15 residues. Trimming cost V 5 bases and J 1 base; bases outside gene matches: 8. Germline assignment: CDR1 SNHLY and CDR2 FYNNEI. CDR3 sequence reads: CASSRQGASSYEQYF. CDR3 bases: TGTGCCAGCAGTAGACAGGGTGCCTCGTCCTACGAGCAGTACTTC.

At least ten counts were recorded for this clonotype. The chain has TRBV12-3 or TRBV12-4 and TRBJ1-1; no firm D call. This CDR3 has 14 amino acids. The V gene lost 4 bases and the J gene lost 7 bases, with 16 bases spanning the gap. The CDR3 coding sequence is TGTGCCAGCAGTTCCGGACGGACGGAACTTGAAGCTTTCTTT. Protein: CASSSGRTELEAFF.

This clonotype has at least ten counts. This rearrangement joins TRBV10-3 to TRBJ1-1, with D possibly matching TRBD1 (5 bases). Trimming stripped 2 bases from V and 10 bases from J, with 8 bases between. The CDR3 covers 11 residues. Germline assignment: CDR1 ENHRY and CDR2 SYGVKD. CDR3 sequence: CAISEGQRAFF. The CDR3, as DNA: TGTGCCATCAGTGAGGGACAAAGAGCTTTCTTT.

The chain uses TRBV25-1 and TRBJ1-1; D possibly corresponds to TRBD1 (5 bases). The CDR3 extends over 12 amino acids. V was trimmed by 2 bases and J by 6 bases, leaving 7 bases between them. Germline V CDR1 and CDR2: MGHDK, SYGVNS. The CDR3 sequence: CASSEQGPEAFF. CDR3 in DNA: TGTGCCAGCAGTGAACAGGGTCCTGAAGCTTTCTTT. Supplemented by reference TRBV25-1 and TRBJ1-1, the full variable domain reads EADIYQTPRYLVIGTGKKITLECSQTMGHDKMYWYQQDPGMELHLIHYSYGVNSTEKGDLSSESTVSRIRTEHFPLTLESARPSHTSQYLCASSEQGPEAFFGQGTRLTVV.

In this sample, this clonotype turned up many times. The chain joins TRBV28 to TRBJ2-7, with 8 bases that match TRBD2. The V and J ends lost 4 bases and 5 bases, in that order; junction bases with no gene match: 7. Per the germline V gene, CDR1 is MDHEN and CDR2 is SYDVKM. This CDR3 has 14 residues. Written as DNA, the CDR3 is TGTGCCAGCAGTTCGGCGGGGGGTGGACACGAGCAGTACTTC. Its translation: CASSSAGGGHEQYF.